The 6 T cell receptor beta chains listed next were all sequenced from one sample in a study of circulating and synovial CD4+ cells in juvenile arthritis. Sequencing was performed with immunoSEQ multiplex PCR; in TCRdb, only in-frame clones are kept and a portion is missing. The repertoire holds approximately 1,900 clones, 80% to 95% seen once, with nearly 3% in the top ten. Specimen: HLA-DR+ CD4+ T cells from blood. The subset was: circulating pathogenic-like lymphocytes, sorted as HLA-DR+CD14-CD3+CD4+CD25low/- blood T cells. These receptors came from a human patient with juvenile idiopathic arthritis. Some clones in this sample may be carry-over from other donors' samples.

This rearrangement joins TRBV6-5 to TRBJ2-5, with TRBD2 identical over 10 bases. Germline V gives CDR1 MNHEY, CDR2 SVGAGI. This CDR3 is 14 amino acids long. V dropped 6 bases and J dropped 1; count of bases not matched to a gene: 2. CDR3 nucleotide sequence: TGTGCCAGCAGCCGGACTAGCGGCCAAGAGACCCAGTACTTC. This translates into CASSRTSGQETQYF.

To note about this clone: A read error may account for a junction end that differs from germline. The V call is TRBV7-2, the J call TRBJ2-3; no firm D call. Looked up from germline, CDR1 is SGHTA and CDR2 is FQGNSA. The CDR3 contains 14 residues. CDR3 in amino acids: CASSLVLGTDTQYF. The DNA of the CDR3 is TGTGCCAGCAGCTTAGTCCTGGGCACCGATACGCAGTATTTT.

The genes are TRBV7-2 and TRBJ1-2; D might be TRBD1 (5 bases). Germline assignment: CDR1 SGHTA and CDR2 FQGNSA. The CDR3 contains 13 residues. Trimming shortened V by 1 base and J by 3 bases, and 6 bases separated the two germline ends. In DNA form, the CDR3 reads TGTGCCAGCAGCTTAGTACAGGACTATGGCTACACCTTC. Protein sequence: CASSLVQDYGYTF.

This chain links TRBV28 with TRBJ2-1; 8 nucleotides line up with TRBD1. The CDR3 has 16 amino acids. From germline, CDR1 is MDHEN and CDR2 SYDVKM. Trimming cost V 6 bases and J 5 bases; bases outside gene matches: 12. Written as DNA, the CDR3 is TGTGCCAGCAGCTTGCAACCGGGACAGGAAAACAATGAGCAGTTCTTC. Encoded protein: CASSLQPGQENNEQFF. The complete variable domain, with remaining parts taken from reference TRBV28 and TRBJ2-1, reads DVKVTQSSRYLVKRTGEKVFLECVQDMDHENMFWYRQDPGLGLRLIYFSYDVKMKEKGDIPEGYSVSREKKERFSLILESASTNQTSMYLCASSLQPGQENNEQFFGPGTRLTVL.

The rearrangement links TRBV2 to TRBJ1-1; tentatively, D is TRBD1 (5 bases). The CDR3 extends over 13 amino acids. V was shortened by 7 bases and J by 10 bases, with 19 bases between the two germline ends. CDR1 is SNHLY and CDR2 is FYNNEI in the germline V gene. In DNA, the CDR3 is TGTGCCAGCAACTATAAGGGGACGGGAGGAGCTTTCTTT. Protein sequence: CASNYKGTGGAFF.

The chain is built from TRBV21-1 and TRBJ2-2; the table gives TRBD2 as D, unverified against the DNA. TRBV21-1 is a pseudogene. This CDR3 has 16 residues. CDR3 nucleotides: TGTGCCAGCAGCAAAGAGACGCGGGGGGCCACCGGGGAGCTGTTTTTT. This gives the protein CASSKETRGATGELFF.